Below, 28 T cell receptor beta chains from the same sample are listed, as sequenced in a study of cytomegalovirus exposure and HLA in healthy donors. Primers included in the PCR were 60 Vbeta and 13 Jbeta primers. Clones were read by immunoSEQ multiplex PCR, and TCRdb kept only the in-frame ones, dropping some. The data hold about 93,000 clones, with roughly 79% observed a single time. The sequenced sample consisted of PBMCs. All receptors derive from a man aged 25 to 40 in good health and CMV-seronegative.

The rearrangement links TRBV27 to TRBJ2-1; a possible D gene is TRBD1 (6 bases). The V end lost 3 bases, the J end lost 8 bases, and 20 bases lay between the germline ends. From germline, CDR1 is MNHEY and CDR2 SMNVEV (reference sequence). This CDR3 is 16 amino acids long. The chain's CDR3 is CASSFSGALAAYEQFF. The CDR3 DNA reads as TGTGCCAGCAGTTTTTCAGGGGCGCTAGCAGCTTATGAGCAGTTCTTC.

Concerning this clone itself: At one of its ends the junction is not consistent with the germline gene, which may arise from a read error. The chain joins TRBV7-8 to TRBJ2-4; TRBD2 matches at 7 bases. Per germline, CDR1 SGHVS and CDR2 FQNEAQ. This CDR3 comprises 20 residues. The CDR3 here is CASSFEKVWGGSLAKNIQYF. The CDR3 DNA follows: TGTGCCAGCAGCTTCGAGAAGGTTTGGGGGGGGTCATTAGCCAAAAATATTCAGTACTTC.

This clone was observed a few times. This rearrangement joins TRBV25-1 to TRBJ1-1; maybe TRBD1 (5 bases). The CDR3 spans 12 residues. From germline, CDR1 is MGHDK and CDR2 SYGVNS. Trimming left V 3 bases short and J 6 bases short, with 8 bases between. The CDR3 sequence: CASSELGPEAFF. The CDR3 nucleotides are TGTGCCAGCAGTGAGTTGGGGCCTGAAGCTTTCTTT.

The V and J genes are TRBV14 and TRBJ1-1; D might be TRBD1 (5 bases). V dropped 4 bases and J dropped 5 bases, with 11 bases sitting between them. The CDR3 loop spans 13 amino acids. CDR1 is SGHDN and CDR2 is FVKESK in the germline V gene. CDR3 DNA: TGTGCCAGCAGCCTCTCCAGGGTTACTGAAGCTTTCTTT. Its translation is CASSLSRVTEAFF.

The chain has TRBV9 and TRBJ2-3, with D tentatively TRBD1 (5 bases). Germline V gene data show CDR1 as SGDLS and CDR2 as YYNGEE. The CDR3 extends over 16 amino acids. The ends were cut back, 4 bases at V and 4 bases at J, with 19 bases in the middle. CDR3 nucleotide sequence: TGTGCCAGCAGCCCCGATCCAGGGCCAGCTGCAGATACGCAGTATTTT. Translating gives CASSPDPGPAADTQYF.

The chain links TRBV6-1 to TRBJ1-1; perhaps TRBD1 as D (6 bases). The V gene's germline CDR1 is MNHNS and CDR2 SASEGT. Trimming shortened V by 4 bases and J by 1 base, and 19 bases separated the two germline ends. The CDR3 is made up of 17 amino acids. CDR3 DNA: TGTGCCAGCAGTGGAGGATCCAGGACAGTTAAGAACACTGAAGCTTTCTTT. Translated, it gives CASSGGSRTVKNTEAFF.

Regarding this clone: The junction and the germline gene differ at one end; a read error may be behind it. The chain employs TRBV5-4 and TRBJ1-4; D call uncertain. The CDR3 runs to 14 residues. Germline-derived CDR1 and CDR2 are SGHNT and YYREEE (reference sequence). CDR3 loop: CASTLGGSNEKLFF. The CDR3 DNA reads TGTGCCAGCACCTTGGGAGGGTCTAATGAAAAACTGTTTTTT. Combining the CDR3 with reference TRBV5-4 and TRBJ1-4 gives the whole variable domain ETGVTQSPTHLIKTRGQQVTLRCSSQSGHNTVSWYQQALGQGPQFIFQYYREEENGRGNFPPRFSGLQFPNYSSELNVNALELDDSALYLCASTLGGSNEKLFFGSGTQLSVL.

The chain joins TRBV27 to TRBJ1-2; 7 nucleotides agree with TRBD1. The CDR3 has 15 residues. CDR1 and CDR2 (germline): MNHEY, SMNVEV (reference sequence). Trimming at V came to 4 bases and at J to 4 bases, leaving 9 bases not matched to a gene. The CDR3 DNA is TGTGCCAGCAGTTCTAGACCGGGACAGACCTATGGCTACACCTTC. It codes for CASSSRPGQTYGYTF.

The table lists this clone with a few counts. The V and J genes are TRBV5-1 and TRBJ2-2; TRBD2 aligns across 10 bases. CDR3 length: 15 amino acids. Trimming cost V 3 bases and J 6 bases; bases outside gene matches: 5. Germline V gene sequence: CDR1 SGHRS, CDR2 YFSETQ. The chain's CDR3 is CASSSGTSASGELFF. The CDR3 DNA reads TGCGCCAGCAGCTCCGGGACTAGCGCGTCCGGGGAGCTGTTTTTT.

This chain uses TRBV18 with TRBJ1-4; D is unresolved. Per germline, CDR1 KGHSH and CDR2 LQKENI. Trimming removed 3 bases at V and 4 bases at J, with 18 bases between. This CDR3 spans 17 amino acids. CDR3 nucleotides: TGTGCCAGCTCACCGTCGACTATTGGAGCTGGTAATGAAAAACTGTTTTTT. Translation: CASSPSTIGAGNEKLFF.

The rearrangement uses TRBV5-1 and TRBJ1-4, with 7 bases aligning to TRBD1. V lost 6 bases to trimming and J lost 5 bases; unmatched junction nucleotides: 10. Per germline, CDR1 SGHRS and CDR2 YFSETQ. The CDR3 totals 15 residues. The CDR3 nucleotides are TGCGCCAGCAACGTTCTGGGACAGCGGAATGAAAAACTGTTTTTT. Translation: CASNVLGQRNEKLFF.

J is TRBJ2-3 and V is TRBV19, with 7 nucleotides matching TRBD1. The germline gives CDR1 LNHDA, CDR2 SQIVND (reference sequence). Trimming cost V 4 bases and J 4 bases; bases outside gene matches: 8. The CDR3 contains 15 residues. The CDR3 reads CASSSGQAGPDTQYF. In DNA, the CDR3 is TGTGCCAGTAGTAGTGGACAGGCAGGCCCAGATACGCAGTATTTT. Looking up the rest from reference TRBV19 and TRBJ2-3 gives the full variable domain: DGGITQSPKYLFRKEGQNVTLSCEQNLNHDAMYWYRQDPGQGLRLIYYSQIVNDFQKGDIAEGYSVSREKKESFPLTVTSAQKNPTAFYLCASSSGQAGPDTQYFGPGTRLTVL.

The table lists this clone with a few counts. The CDR3 DNA reads as TGTGCCAGCAGCCCCCGAAAGGGGTTCGGGGAGCTGTTTTTT. This encodes CASSPRKGFGELFF. The chain links TRBV9 to TRBJ2-2, with a tentative D call TRBD1 (5 bases). Per germline, CDR1 SGDLS and CDR2 YYNGEE. The CDR3 totals 14 residues. V shed 4 bases and J shed 7 bases, with 14 bases lying between them.

The chain is built from TRBV12-5 and TRBJ2-3; 10 bases line up with TRBD2. J was trimmed by 5 bases and V by 6 bases; bases with no gene match: 11. Per germline, CDR1 LGHNT and CDR2 FRNRAP. This CDR3 is 16 amino acids long. Written as DNA, the CDR3 is TGTGCTAGTGGACTTGGGACTAGCGTATTGGTAGATACGCAGTATTTT. As protein: CASGLGTSVLVDTQYF.

The chain links TRBV9 to TRBJ1-1; possibly TRBD1 for D (6 bases). The CDR3 runs 17 residues. V gave up 0 bases and J gave up 3 bases, with 18 bases separating them. Germline V lookup: CDR1 SGDLS, CDR2 YYNGEE. The CDR3 DNA reads TGTGCCAGCAGCGTAGGAGGACGGGCGGGGGGGCACACTGAAGCTTTCTTT. Amino acids: CASSVGGRAGGHTEAFF.

The chain joins TRBV15 to TRBJ1-5, with 9 bases fitting TRBD1. The V segment lost 3 bases and the J segment 6 bases; nucleotides outside the gene matches: 3. The CDR3 has 14 amino acids. Germline V gives CDR1 LNHNV, CDR2 YYDKDF (reference sequence). As DNA, the CDR3 is TGTGCCACCAGCAGGACAGGGGGACGTCAGCCCCAGCATTTT. Its translation: CATSRTGGRQPQHF.

The chain is built from TRBV12-5 and TRBJ1-5, with TRBD1 matching 7 bases. V lost 4 bases to trimming and J lost 4 bases; unmatched junction nucleotides: 10. The V gene's germline CDR1 is LGHNT and CDR2 FRNRAP. This CDR3 region has 16 residues. The CDR3: CASGSQPDRANQPQHF. The CDR3 DNA sequence: TGTGCTAGTGGTTCGCAACCAGACAGGGCAAATCAGCCCCAGCATTTT. Filled out from reference TRBV12-5 and TRBJ1-5, the complete variable domain reads DARVTQTPRHKVTEMGQEVTMRCQPILGHNTVFWYRQTMMQGLELLAYFRNRAPLDDSGMPKDRFSAEMPDATLATLKIQPSEPRDSAVYFCASGSQPDRANQPQHFGDGTRLSIL.

The J gene is TRBJ2-1, the V gene TRBV18; D is possibly TRBD2 (6 bases). Germline CDR1 reads KGHSH; CDR2 reads LQKENI. Trimming stripped 5 bases from V and 4 bases from J, with 18 bases between. The CDR3 runs 16 residues. CDR3 sequence reads: CASSVTGPGGYNEQFF. The CDR3 nucleotides read TGTGCCAGCTCAGTAACGGGACCCGGGGGTTACAATGAGCAGTTCTTC.

The V gene is TRBV16, the J gene TRBJ2-5; 8 bases map to TRBD1. The CDR3 extends over 13 amino acids. The junction had 4 bases not matched to a gene; V was cut back by 4 bases and J by 6 bases. CDR1 is KGHSY and CDR2 is FQNENV in the germline V gene. For the CDR3, the DNA is TGTGCCAGCAGCCCGGGACAGGCCCAGACCCAGTACTTC. Its translation is CASSPGQAQTQYF. Based on the CDR3 plus reference TRBV16 and TRBJ2-5, the full variable domain is GEEVAQTPKHLVRGEGQKAKLYCAPIKGHSYVFWYQQVLKNEFKFLISFQNENVFDETGMPKERFSAKCLPNSPCSLEIQATKLEDSAVYFCASSPGQAQTQYFGPGTRLLVL.

This chain joins TRBV2 and TRBJ1-4; TRBD1 is a possible D gene (5 bases). CDR1 is SNHLY and CDR2 is FYNNEI in the germline V gene. Trimming removed 6 bases from V and 4 bases from J, with 12 bases in between. The CDR3 totals 14 residues. The CDR3 coding sequence is TGTGCCAGCAGAGAGACAGTTTATAATGAAAAACTGTTTTTT. It translates to CASRETVYNEKLFF.

In this sample, this clone turned up a few times. In nucleotides, the CDR3 is TGCGCCAGCAGTGAGGGGGGGGTTTCTGAAGCTTTCTTT. As protein: CASSEGGVSEAFF. J is TRBJ1-1 and V is TRBV10-1, with D perhaps matching TRBD1 (5 bases). Trimming took 2 bases from V and 6 from J, leaving 10 bases between them. Germline V gene sequence: CDR1 WNHNN, CDR2 SYGVQD (reference sequence). This CDR3 is built from 13 residues.

This clone appeared once. This chain links TRBV18 with TRBJ1-1; no reliable D call. Between the trimmed V and J ends, which lost 5 bases and 9 bases, there was a span of 16 bases. Germline V gene data show CDR1 as KGHSH and CDR2 as LQKENI. The CDR3 is 13 amino acids. The CDR3 region is CASSVSNLSQAFF. For the CDR3, the DNA is TGTGCCAGCTCAGTATCGAACCTATCCCAAGCTTTCTTT.

V and J are TRBV14 and TRBJ2-7; D is possibly TRBD1 (5 bases). Germline V gene data show CDR1 as SGHDN and CDR2 as FVKESK. V gave up 0 bases and J gave up 4 bases, with 13 bases separating them. The CDR3 consists of 15 residues. The CDR3 reads CASSQDLVRAYEQYF. The CDR3 DNA sequence: TGTGCCAGCAGCCAAGATCTCGTCAGGGCTTACGAGCAGTACTTC.

CDR3 sequence reads: CASSLAGTRGNNEQFF. The CDR3 nucleotides are TGTGCCAGCAGCTTGGCGGGGACTAGAGGGAACAATGAGCAGTTCTTC. The chain couples TRBV5-4 to TRBJ2-1; 8 bases line up with TRBD2. The CDR3 is 16 amino acids. Germline V CDR1 and CDR2: SGHNT, YYREEE (reference sequence). J was trimmed by 5 bases and V by 0 bases; bases with no gene match: 7.

The V call is TRBV18, the J call TRBJ2-3; no definite D call. The germline V and J ends were trimmed by 0 bases and 4 bases, with 8 bases remaining between them. Germline V lookup: CDR1 KGHSH, CDR2 LQKENI. The CDR3 is 14 residues long. The DNA of the CDR3 is TGTGCCAGCTCACCACCCCTATACCCAGATACGCAGTATTTT. It yields the protein CASSPPLYPDTQYF.

This clone was detected only once. This chain links TRBV5-1 with TRBJ1-2; weak D call: TRBD1 (6 bases). This CDR3 region has 15 residues. CDR1 and CDR2 from the germline V gene are SGHRS and YFSETQ. Between the trimmed V and J ends, which lost 0 bases and 2 bases, there was a span of 11 bases. CDR3 coding DNA: TGCGCCAGCAGCTTGGCCAACAGGGACAACTATGGCTACACCTTC. Residues: CASSLANRDNYGYTF.

The chain has TRBV5-8 and TRBJ2-5, with 10 nucleotides matching TRBD1. The V gene's germline CDR1 is SGHTS and CDR2 YDEGEE. Germline trimming cut 4 bases from V and 2 bases from J; bases unmatched to any gene: 2. This CDR3 is built from 14 residues. CDR3 sequence reads: CASSPGQGQETQYF. CDR3 nucleotide sequence: TGTGCCAGCAGCCCGGGACAGGGGCAAGAGACCCAGTACTTC.

This clone was detected only a few times. The CDR3 protein is CASSTIPGQITDTQYF. CDR3 bases: TGCGCCAGCAGCACTATACCGGGACAGATCACAGATACGCAGTATTTT. This chain joins TRBV5-1 and TRBJ2-3; TRBD1 aligns across 7 bases. Germline CDR1 is SGHRS and CDR2 is YFSETQ. Trimming cost V 4 bases and J 2 bases; bases outside gene matches: 10. CDR3 length: 16 residues.